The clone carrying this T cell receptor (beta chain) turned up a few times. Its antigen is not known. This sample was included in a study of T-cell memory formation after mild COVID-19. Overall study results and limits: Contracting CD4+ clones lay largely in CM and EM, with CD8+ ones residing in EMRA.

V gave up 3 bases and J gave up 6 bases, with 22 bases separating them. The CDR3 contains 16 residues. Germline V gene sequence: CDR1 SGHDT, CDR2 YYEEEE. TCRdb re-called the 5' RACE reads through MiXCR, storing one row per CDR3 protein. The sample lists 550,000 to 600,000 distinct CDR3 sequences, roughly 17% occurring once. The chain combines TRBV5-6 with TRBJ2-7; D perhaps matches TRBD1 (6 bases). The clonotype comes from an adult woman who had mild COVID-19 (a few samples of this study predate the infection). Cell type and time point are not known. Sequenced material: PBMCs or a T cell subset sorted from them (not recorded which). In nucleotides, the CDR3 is TGTGCCAGCAGCTCACTAGGGGGTCCCCCAATGGGCGAGCAGTACTTC. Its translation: CASSSLGGPPMGEQYF.